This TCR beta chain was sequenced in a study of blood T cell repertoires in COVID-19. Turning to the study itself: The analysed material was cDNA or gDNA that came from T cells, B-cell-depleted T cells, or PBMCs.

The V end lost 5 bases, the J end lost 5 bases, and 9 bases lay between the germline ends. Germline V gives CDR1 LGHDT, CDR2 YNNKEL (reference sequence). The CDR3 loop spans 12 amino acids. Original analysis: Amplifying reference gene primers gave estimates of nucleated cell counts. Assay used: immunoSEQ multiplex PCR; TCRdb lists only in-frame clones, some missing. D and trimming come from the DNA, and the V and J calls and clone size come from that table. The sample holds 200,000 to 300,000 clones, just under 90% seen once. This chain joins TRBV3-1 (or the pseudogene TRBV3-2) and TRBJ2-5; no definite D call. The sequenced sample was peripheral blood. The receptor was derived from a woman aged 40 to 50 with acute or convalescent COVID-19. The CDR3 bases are TGTGCCAGCAGCTCAGTCCGCGAGACCCAGTACTTC. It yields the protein CASSSVRETQYF.